The rows below give T cell receptor beta chains drawn from one sample of a study of blood T cell repertoires in COVID-19. Using immunoSEQ multiplex PCR, the repertoire was profiled, and TCRdb retains in-frame clones only, with some absent. The table has about 65,000 clones, roughly four fifths seen once; the top ten hold under 15%. The sample comprised peripheral blood. The origin of the receptors is an elderly man with acute or convalescent COVID-19. The CDR3 runs from the conserved cysteine through the conserved F or W. A D gene is named only where the DNA matches it firmly. Clone size, where shown, is once, few, many, or a class for clones that have expanded.

J | D | size | V | CDR3 | DNA
TRBJ2-3 | NA | NA | TRBV3-1/TRBV3-2 | CASSQATLADTQYF | TGTGCCAGCAGCCAGGCTACGTTAGCGGATACGCAGTATTTT
TRBJ1-4 | TRBD1 | NA | TRBV28 | CASSTGQGVFF | TGTGCCAGCAGTACGGGACAGGGTGTGTTTTTT
TRBJ1-2 | TRBD1 | NA | TRBV7-8 | CASSSHLGQPYGYTF | TGTGCCAGCAGCTCCCACCTGGGACAGCCCTATGGCTACACCTTC
TRBJ1-6 | NA | NA | TRBV2 | CASKQSSYNSPLHF | TGTGCCAGCAAACAGAGCTCCTATAATTCACCCCTCCACTTT
TRBJ2-7 | NA | few | TRBV11-3 | CASSFESGEQYF | TGTGCCAGCAGCTTTGAGAGCGGCGAGCAGTACTTC
TRBJ2-1 | NA | once | TRBV7-8 | CASSILSLDNEQFF | TGTGCCAGCAGCATTCTAAGTCTAGACAATGAGCAGTTCTTC
TRBJ1-5 | NA | NA | TRBV6-9 | CASSYSWRIGESNQPQHF | TGTGCCAGCAGTTATTCCTGGAGGATCGGCGAAAGCAATCAGCCCCAGCATTTT
TRBJ2-7 | TRBD1 | NA | TRBV6-5 | CASSYSGTADYEQYF | TGTGCCAGCAGTTACTCCGGGACAGCAGACTACGAGCAGTACTTC
TRBJ1-2 | TRBD1 | NA | TRBV3-1/TRBV3-2 | CASSQADRRNYGYTF | TGTGCCAGCAGCCAGGCGGACAGGCGAAACTATGGCTACACCTTC
TRBJ2-3 | TRBD2 | NA | TRBV30 | CAWSGMTSGSTDTQYF | TGTGCCTGGAGTGGGATGACTAGCGGTAGCACAGATACGCAGTATTTT
TRBJ2-7 | NA | NA | TRBV5-1 | CASSSGELVTKQYF | TGCGCCAGCAGTTCGGGGGAGCTGGTTACGAAGCAGTACTTC
TRBJ1-2 | NA | NA | TRBV6-1 | CASSESYGQLGGYTF | TGTGCCAGCAGTGAGAGCTACGGACAGTTGGGTGGCTACACCTTC
TRBJ2-7 | TRBD1 | NA | TRBV19 | CASSPRTGENYEQYF | TGTGCCAGTAGTCCCCGGACAGGGGAAAACTACGAGCAGTACTTC
TRBJ1-1 | TRBD1 | once | TRBV4-2 | CASSQETPWPGTGNTEAFF | TGTGCCAGCAGCCAAGAAACCCCTTGGCCCGGGACAGGAAACACTGAAGCTTTCTTT
TRBJ2-3 | NA | few | TRBV9 | CASSVRGKSTDTQYF | TGTGCCAGCAGCGTACGGGGGAAAAGCACAGATACGCAGTATTTT
TRBJ1-2 | NA | NA | TRBV5-6 | CASSFPGLPGGYTF | TGTGCCAGCAGCTTCCCTGGCCTTCCGGGGGGCTACACCTTC
TRBJ1-2 | TRBD1 | NA | TRBV6-5 | CASSYGQGRDYGYTF | TGTGCCAGCAGTTATGGACAGGGGAGAGACTATGGCTACACCTTC
TRBJ1-2 | TRBD1 | NA | TRBV7-2 | CASSRDRGGNYGYTF | TGTGCCAGCAGCCGGGACAGGGGCGGTAACTATGGCTACACCTTC
TRBJ2-1 | TRBD1 | NA | TRBV7-2 | CASSSGQRSYNEQFF | TGTGCCAGCAGCTCGGGACAGAGAAGCTACAATGAGCAGTTCTTC
TRBJ2-2 | TRBD1 | once | TRBV9 | CASSVGEGASGELFF | TGTGCCAGCAGCGTAGGAGAGGGGGCCTCCGGGGAGCTGTTTTTT
TRBJ1-3 | NA | once | TRBV5-8 | CASGRGLGRNTIYF | TGTGCCAGCGGCCGCGGGCTGGGTAGAAACACCATATATTTT
TRBJ1-3 | NA | NA | TRBV30 | CAWAQGTGNTIYF | TGTGCCTGGGCACAGGGTACTGGAAACACCATATATTTT
TRBJ2-1 | TRBD2 | few | TRBV6-6 | CASSLEAGAYNEQFF | TGTGCCAGCAGCCTGGAAGCGGGGGCCTACAATGAGCAGTTCTTC
TRBJ1-2 | NA | NA | TRBV9 | CASSRANYGYTF | TGTGCCAGCAGTCGAGCTAACTATGGCTACACCTTC
TRBJ1-2 | TRBD1 | NA | TRBV18 | CASSPGTGRANYGYTF | TGTGCCAGCTCGCCAGGGACAGGGAGAGCTAACTATGGCTACACCTTC
TRBJ1-1 | TRBD1 | NA | TRBV18 | CASSPGQDTEAFF | TGTGCCAGCTCTCCAGGACAGGACACTGAAGCTTTCTTT
TRBJ1-1 | TRBD1 | NA | TRBV9 | CASSPGQVNTEAFF | TGTGCCAGCAGCCCAGGACAGGTGAACACTGAAGCTTTCTTT
TRBJ1-2 | NA | few | TRBV7-8 | CASSHRTADYGYTF | TGTGCCAGCAGCCACAGGACGGCCGACTATGGCTACACCTTC
TRBJ1-2 | NA | NA | TRBV5-1 | CASSLENRGSNYGYTF | TGCGCCAGCAGCCTGGAGAATAGGGGATCTAACTATGGCTACACCTTC
TRBJ1-1 | NA | NA | TRBV6-1 | CASSESGNTEAFF | TGTGCCAGCAGTGAATCCGGGAACACTGAAGCTTTCTTT
TRBJ2-1 | TRBD2 | NA | TRBV10-3 | CAIRETLAGGYNEQFF | TGTGCCATCAGGGAAACCCTAGCGGGGGGTTACAATGAGCAGTTCTTC
TRBJ1-6 | TRBD1 | NA | TRBV9 | CASSGNRGEGSPLHF | TGTGCCAGCAGCGGGAACAGGGGCGAGGGTTCACCCCTCCACTTT
TRBJ1-2 | NA | NA | TRBV5-6 | CASSTTWILDNYGYTF | TGTGCCAGCAGCACTACGTGGATCCTCGATAACTATGGCTACACCTTC
TRBJ2-5 | NA | NA | TRBV9 | CASSVASRAQGTQYF | TGTGCCAGCAGCGTAGCCAGTAGGGCCCAGGGGACCCAGTACTTC
TRBJ1-1 | NA | NA | TRBV7-2 | CASSLASASSTEAFF | TGTGCCAGCAGCTTAGCGAGCGCCTCGAGCACTGAAGCTTTCTTT